This TCR beta chain was sequenced for a study of T cells in localized non-small cell lung cancer. Study results and caveats: Higher adjacent-lung clonality was associated with shorter survival. Uninvolved adjacent lung had the highest recorded T cell clonality, with tumor below it. Across samples, adjacent lung featured a median 57 of the top 100 tumor clones. A single tumor region was sequenced, leaving heterogeneity possible.

Assay: immunoSEQ multiplex PCR; the TCRdb copy retains only in-frame clones and omits some. This sample carries tens of thousands of clones, around nine tenths of them seen once, and the ten largest clones take less than 9%. As for this clone: Antigen: not known.

Sample: peripheral blood, taken before any cancer treatment. This sequence was found in a woman between 35 and 70 years old with stage I lung adenocarcinoma.

CDR3 nucleotide sequence: TGCAGCGTTAAGAAAGACATGAACACCGGGGAGCTGTTTTTT. It codes for CSVKKDMNTGELFF. The chain joins TRBV29-1 to TRBJ2-2; no reliable D call. Between the trimmed V and J ends, which lost 5 bases and 1 base, there was a span of 11 bases. Germline-derived CDR1 and CDR2 are SQVTM and ANQGSEA. The CDR3 contains 14 residues.